This T cell receptor beta chain was found in a study of regulatory dendritic cells for organ transplantation. Method: immunoSEQ multiplex PCR; TCRdb's copy keeps in-frame clones and lacks some. The sample has about 12,000 clones, under 90% seen once. J was trimmed by 2 bases and V by 6 bases; bases with no gene match: 6. The germline V gene has CDR1 SQVTM and CDR2 ANQGSEA. CDR3 size: 13 residues. Allogeneic regulatory or mature dendritic cells were co-cultured for 5 days with CFSE-labeled sorted T cells at 1:10. Study-wide results and caveats: Memory CD8+ clonal expansion seemed more limited with regulatory than mature dendritic cells.

Concerning this clone: The target antigen is unknown.

The chain couples TRBV29-1 to TRBJ2-7; the match to TRBD1 covers 8 bases. Source material: naive CD8+ T cells from blood cultured with regulatory dendritic cells. As for subset: CD45RA+ naive T cells. The sequence derives from a human donor in good health. The CDR3 loop reads CSVRTGKPYEQYF. Here the CDR3 DNA reads TGCAGCGTGCGGACAGGGAAGCCCTACGAGCAGTACTTC.